Below, one TCR beta chain is given with its context. The target of this receptor is not known. Base qualities are not at hand, and no much larger clone is one base apart. This record comes from a study of blood T cell repertoires in COVID-19 (dated by TCRdb to the early 2020s). Broadly, across the study: Samples from collaborators originated in the United States, Italy and Spain and spanned both the acute and convalescent phases of COVID-19. Deeply sampled blood TCRbeta repertoires from subjects exposed to, actively infected with, or recovered from COVID-19 were included in the dataset. Where HLA class I and class II types were available, the types were taken from metadata supplied by the sample provider, not from assay-based typing. Samples came from the ongoing ImmuneRACE study (first 160 participants) plus 1,254 subjects from 6 global collaborators. A freely available public database, intended as a resource for researchers studying the immune response to SARS-CoV-2, is where the repertoires were released. Sample metadata almost always included a de-identified subject ID, COVID-19 status, age in years and sex. The prospective study material was composed of cDNA or gDNA derived from T cells, B-cell-depleted T cells, or PBMCs. What the study reported, not specific to this receptor: Clinical and demographic metadata were provided uncurated, with the amount varying by source and participant.

The immunoSEQ Assay, a bias-controlled multiplex PCR, was used to amplify TCRbeta CDR3 regions from genomic DNA. The paper's processing steps were these. The number of nucleated cells in each sample was estimated from the amplification of reference gene primers within the assay. To quantify the absolute abundance of each unique TCRbeta CDR3 rearrangement, sequence reads were collapsed and filtered. For each sample, productive Simpson clonality was calculated by taking the square root of Simpson's diversity index across productive rearrangements. Here the immuneACCESS table is served through TCRdb, limited to in-frame sequences with V and J called. Missing clones are a known gap in these copies; in checked studies unresolved V genes cover under half, and the rest lacks a known reason. V and J calls and clone size come straight from that table; D and trimming were deduced from the DNA. Across this sample there are around 200,000 clones, with roughly 84% seen only once. Together, the top ten hold around 4.9% of the sample.

The CDR3 goes from the cysteine to the phenylalanine over 11 residues. CDR3 DNA is the only sequence kept; it has 33 bases, read in frame from the first base. The germline V gene sets CDR1 to MDHEN and CDR2 to SYDVKM. V is clipped by 4 bases and J by 7 bases, and the sequence between their germline boundaries is 7 bases long. Whole blood was collected in K2EDTA tubes by collaborating institutions according to the institutions' own protocols. For TCRbeta analysis, collaborators shipped samples as frozen whole blood, isolated PBMCs, or DNA extracted from either of those sample types. Here the chain combines TRBV28 and TRBJ1-2; too little of a D gene remains to name it. The TCR was taken from a woman older than 75 with acute or convalescent COVID-19. Sequenced: peripheral blood. The CDR3 reads as follows: CASSSVPGYTF. The DNA is as follows: TGTGCCAGCAGTTCCGTCCCTGGCTACACCTTC.